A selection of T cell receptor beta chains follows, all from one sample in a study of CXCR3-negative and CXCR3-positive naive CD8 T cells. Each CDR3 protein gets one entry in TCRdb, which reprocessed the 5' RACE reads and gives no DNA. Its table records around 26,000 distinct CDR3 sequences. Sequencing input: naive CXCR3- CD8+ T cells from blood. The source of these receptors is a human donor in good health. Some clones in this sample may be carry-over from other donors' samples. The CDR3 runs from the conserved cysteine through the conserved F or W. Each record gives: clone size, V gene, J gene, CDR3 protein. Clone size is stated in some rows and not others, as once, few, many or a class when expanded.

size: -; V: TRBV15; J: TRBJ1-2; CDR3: CATSRDGGGLGGYTF
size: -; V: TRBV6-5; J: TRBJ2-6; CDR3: CASSLQISGANVLTF
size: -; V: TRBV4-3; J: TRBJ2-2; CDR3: CASSQDRGATGELFF
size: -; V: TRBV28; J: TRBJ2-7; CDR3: CASSPGGEQYF
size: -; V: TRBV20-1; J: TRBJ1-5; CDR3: CSARDLEGHQPQHF
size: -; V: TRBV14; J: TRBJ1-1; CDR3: CASRVQGSTEAFF
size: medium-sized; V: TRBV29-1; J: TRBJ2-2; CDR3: CSVESTDANTGELFF
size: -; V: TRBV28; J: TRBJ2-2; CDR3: CASSFWGGELFF
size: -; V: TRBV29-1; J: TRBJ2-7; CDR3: CSVGLASLSEQYF
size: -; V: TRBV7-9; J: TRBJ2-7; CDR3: CASSSSGGAYEQYF
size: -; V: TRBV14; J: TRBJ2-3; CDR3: CASSQELAGGTLGTDTQYF
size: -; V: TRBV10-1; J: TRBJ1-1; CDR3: CASSYSENTEAFF
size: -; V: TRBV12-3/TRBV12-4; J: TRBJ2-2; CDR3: CASSSTGWNTGELFF
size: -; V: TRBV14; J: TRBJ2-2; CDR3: CASSQSDRSNTGELFF
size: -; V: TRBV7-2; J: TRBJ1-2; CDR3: CASSHQTGTFYYGYTF
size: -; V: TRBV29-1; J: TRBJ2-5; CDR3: CSVLWSGSQYF
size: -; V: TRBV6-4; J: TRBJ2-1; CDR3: CASSEYGTSGDNEQFF
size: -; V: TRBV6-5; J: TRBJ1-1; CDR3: CASRAGLNTEAFF
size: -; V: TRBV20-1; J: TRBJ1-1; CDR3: CSAGGAPTDTEAFF
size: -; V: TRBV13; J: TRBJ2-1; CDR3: CASSFRDHPTNEQFF
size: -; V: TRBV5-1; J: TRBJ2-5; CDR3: CASSESHRGETQYF
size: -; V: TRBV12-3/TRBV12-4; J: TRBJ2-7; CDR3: CASIGAGQPFYEQYF
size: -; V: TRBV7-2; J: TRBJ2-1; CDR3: CASRPSGYNEQFF
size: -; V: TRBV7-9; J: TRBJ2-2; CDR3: CASSPTEATNTGELFF
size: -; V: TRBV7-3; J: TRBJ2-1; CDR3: CASSVLAGGYNEQFF
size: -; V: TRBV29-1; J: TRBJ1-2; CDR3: CSVGQEDYGYTF
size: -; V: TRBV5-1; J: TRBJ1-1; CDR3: CASELGTANTEAFF
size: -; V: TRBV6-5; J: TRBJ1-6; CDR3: CASSYGGGNSPLHF
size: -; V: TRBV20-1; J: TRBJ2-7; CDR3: CSARDPGTYSYEQYF
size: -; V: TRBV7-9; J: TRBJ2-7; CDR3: CASTPTGYEQYF
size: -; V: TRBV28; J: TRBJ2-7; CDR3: CASSFGVTYEQYF
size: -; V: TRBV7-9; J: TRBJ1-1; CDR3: CASSLVGRGDTEAFF